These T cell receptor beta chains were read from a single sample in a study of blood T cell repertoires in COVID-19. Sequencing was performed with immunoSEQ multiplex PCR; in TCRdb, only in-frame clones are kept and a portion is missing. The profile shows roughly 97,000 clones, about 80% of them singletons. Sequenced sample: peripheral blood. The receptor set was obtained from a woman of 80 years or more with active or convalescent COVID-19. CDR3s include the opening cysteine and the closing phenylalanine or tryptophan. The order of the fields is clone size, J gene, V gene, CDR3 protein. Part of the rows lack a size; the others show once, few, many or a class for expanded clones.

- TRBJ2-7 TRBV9 CASSVAPGAEQYF
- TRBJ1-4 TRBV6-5 CASSYSGGEKLFF
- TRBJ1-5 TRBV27 CASSWAGGQPQHF
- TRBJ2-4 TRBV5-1 CASRTSLESIQYF
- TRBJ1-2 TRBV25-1 CASSNQGQGAYGYTF
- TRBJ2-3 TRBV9 CASSGSSGGLTDTQYF
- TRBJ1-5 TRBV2 CASSEGRGLGKPQHF
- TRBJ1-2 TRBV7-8 CASSVDRDGGYTF
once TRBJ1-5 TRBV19 CASSIYRGGISNQPQHF
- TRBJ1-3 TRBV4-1 CASSQSLGTSGNTIYF
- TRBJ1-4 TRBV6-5 CASGAKRGGKLFF
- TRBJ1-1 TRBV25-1 CASSDGTVRTTEAFF
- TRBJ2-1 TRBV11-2 CASSLSRVEQFF
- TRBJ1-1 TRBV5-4 CASSSRDRAATEAFF
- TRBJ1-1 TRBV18 CASSLNGYTEAFF
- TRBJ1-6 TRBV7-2 CASRHPTGPNSPLHF
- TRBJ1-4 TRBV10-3 CAISQSTGGSEKLFF
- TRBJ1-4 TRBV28 CASSLGDSTNEKLFF
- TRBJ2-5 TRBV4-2 CASSTEWGGGETQYF
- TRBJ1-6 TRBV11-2 CASSYSGHSPLHF
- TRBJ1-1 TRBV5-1 CASSHTPEALEAFF
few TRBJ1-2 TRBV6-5 CASSSPGQTNYGYTF
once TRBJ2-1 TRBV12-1 CASSSAGPYNEQFF
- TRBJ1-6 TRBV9 CASSEGQGHNSPLHF
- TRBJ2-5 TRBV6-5 CATLTGGPWETQYF